The 30 T cell receptor beta chains given below trace back to one sample, sequenced in a study of control samples from healthy donors and cancer patients (TCRdb year 2020). Preparation of the library involved the immunoSEQ multiplex PCR assay. Held by TCRdb, this immuneACCESS table contains in-frame sequences only and omits some clones. Under half of the omission traces to an unresolved V gene where checked; the cause of the rest is unknown. This sample lists about 59,000 clones; under 95% were detected once. The leading ten clones occupy 1.5% to 2% of the sample. Sequenced material: PBMCs. These receptors were collected from a middle-aged man with colorectal cancer.

The DNA of the CDR3 is TGTGCCAGCTCACCAAACAAACAGAACAATGAGCAGTTCTTC. This translates into CASSPNKQNNEQFF. The rearrangement joins TRBV18 to TRBJ2-1; D gene uncertain. CDR3 length equals 14 residues. V lost 2 bases to trimming and J lost 5 bases, with 10 bases between them. Germline CDR1 reads KGHSH; CDR2 reads LQKENI.

This rearrangement joins TRBV6-2 or TRBV6-3 to TRBJ1-1; D gene uncertain. V gave up 6 bases and J gave up 0 bases, with 11 bases separating them. The CDR3 sequence is 14 residues long. Germline V CDR1 and CDR2: MNHEY, SVGEGT. CDR3 nucleotides: TGTGCCAGCAGCCTCCTCAGATTGAACACTGAAGCTTTCTTT. This translates into CASSLLRLNTEAFF.

The chain combines TRBV20-1 with TRBJ2-5; D gene unclear. V was cut by 3 bases and J by 4 bases, with 6 bases left in between. There are 11 residues in the CDR3. Germline V gives CDR1 DFQATT, CDR2 SNEGSKA (reference sequence). CDR3 loop: CSASSGETQYF. Written as DNA, the CDR3 is TGCAGTGCTAGTTCAGGAGAGACCCAGTACTTC.

The chain combines TRBV27 with TRBJ2-1, with 10 bases matching TRBD2. CDR1 is MNHEY and CDR2 is SMNVEV in the germline V gene (reference sequence). The ends lost 3 bases at V and 8 bases at J; junction bases unmatched: 4. This CDR3 comprises 14 residues. The CDR3 bases are TGTGCCAGCAGTTTGGCTAGCGGGGGTGATGAGCAGTTCTTC. It yields the protein CASSLASGGDEQFF.

This sequence joins TRBV5-5 and TRBJ2-7; D is uncertain. Germline V gene lookup returns CDR1 SGHKS and CDR2 YYEKEE (reference sequence). This CDR3 region has 15 residues. V lost 0 bases and J 2 bases, leaving 12 bases between the germline ends. CDR3 sequence reads: CASSLEVIRTYEQYF. The CDR3, as DNA: TGTGCCAGCAGCTTGGAAGTTATCAGAACCTACGAGCAGTACTTC.

The chain joins TRBV5-1 to TRBJ1-2; D ambiguous. CDR1 and CDR2 (germline): SGHRS, YFSETQ. Trimming pared 10 bases from V and 3 bases from J, leaving 16 bases between. The CDR3 extends over 13 amino acids. The CDR3 nucleotides are TGCGCCGGATCAAAGGACGGCCACTATGGCTACACCTTC. Protein product: CAGSKDGHYGYTF.

This clone showed up just once. This chain joins TRBV6-5 and TRBJ1-1; TRBD1 is a possible D gene (5 bases). The CDR3 has 14 residues. V was pared by 8 bases and J by 4 bases, with 17 bases between. The germline CDR1 and CDR2 sequences are MNHEY and SVGAGI. The chain's CDR3 is CASRVGGGSTEAFF. DNA for the CDR3: TGTGCCAGCCGGGTCGGCGGGGGGAGCACTGAAGCTTTCTTT.

CDR3 sequence: CASSFRTVGLYF. DNA of the CDR3: TGTGCCAGCAGCTTCAGGACAGTCGGTTTATATTTT. The chain combines TRBV7-2 with TRBJ2-3; D possibly corresponds to TRBD1 (6 bases). With 3 bases removed from V and 15 bases from J, the gap between germline ends came to 16 bases. This CDR3 region has 12 residues. Germline lookup yields CDR1 SGHTA and CDR2 FQGNSA.

V gene TRBV19 combines with J gene TRBJ1-1; D might be TRBD1 (5 bases). This CDR3 is 14 amino acids long. The V end was cut by 9 bases, the J end by 4 bases, with 18 bases between. In germline, CDR1 is LNHDA, CDR2 SQIVND (reference sequence). CDR3 residues: CASTLGVTGTEAFF. CDR3 nucleotides: TGTGCCAGCACACTGGGGGTCACGGGCACTGAAGCTTTCTTT.

V gene TRBV12-5 combines with J gene TRBJ1-4; 7 bases line up with TRBD1. The germline gives CDR1 LGHNT, CDR2 FRNRAP. Trimming removed 6 bases from V and 5 bases from J; junction bases left unmatched: 6. The CDR3 extends over 14 amino acids. In DNA form, the CDR3 reads TGTGCTAGTGGCCCGGGACAGTCAAATGAAAAACTGTTTTTT. The encoded protein is CASGPGQSNEKLFF. Filled out from reference TRBV12-5 and TRBJ1-4, the complete variable domain reads DARVTQTPRHKVTEMGQEVTMRCQPILGHNTVFWYRQTMMQGLELLAYFRNRAPLDDSGMPKDRFSAEMPDATLATLKIQPSEPRDSAVYFCASGPGQSNEKLFFGSGTQLSVL.

The V gene is TRBV19, the J gene TRBJ2-1; 9 bases agree with TRBD2. The trim removed 6 bases at V and 12 bases at J, leaving 9 bases unmatched. The CDR3 totals 13 residues. Germline V CDR1 and CDR2: LNHDA, SQIVND (reference sequence). The CDR3 coding sequence is TGTGCCAGTAGCGGCGGGGGGGACTTACCGCAGTTCTTC. It yields the protein CASSGGGDLPQFF.

DNA of the CDR3: TGCGCCAGCAGCTTGGACGGTTCCTATAATTCACCCCTCCACTTT. Residues: CASSLDGSYNSPLHF. The gene calls are TRBV5-1 and TRBJ1-6, with no clear D. Between the trimmed V and J ends, which lost 0 bases and 1 base, there was a span of 5 bases. The CDR3 has 15 amino acids. Germline V lookup: CDR1 SGHRS, CDR2 YFSETQ.

The chain uses TRBV5-4 and TRBJ2-1; 8 bases fit TRBD1. This CDR3 is 15 amino acids long. V lost 5 bases, J lost 10 bases, and 14 bases stayed unmatched. The germline V gene encodes CDR1 SGHNT and CDR2 YYREEE (reference sequence). CDR3 loop: CASSPGGAADGEQFF. The CDR3 region has the DNA TGTGCCAGCAGTCCAGGGGGCGCGGCGGACGGGGAGCAGTTCTTC.

J is TRBJ1-2 and V is TRBV21-1; the table gives TRBD1 as D, unverified against the DNA. TRBV21-1 is recorded as a pseudogene. This CDR3 comprises 14 residues. The DNA for the CDR3 is TGTGCCAGAGAGCAACAGGTGAGTGGCTATGGCTACACCTTC. It is translated as CAREQQVSGYGYTF.

The chain couples TRBV24-1 to TRBJ1-4, with TRBD1 matching 9 bases. This CDR3 comprises 15 residues. V dropped 4 bases and J dropped 5; count of bases not matched to a gene: 4. CDR1 and CDR2 (germline): KGHDR, SFDVKD. The CDR3, as DNA: TGTGCCACCAGTGAACCCGGGACAGGGAATGAAAAACTGTTTTTT. Its translation: CATSEPGTGNEKLFF.

J is TRBJ2-7 and V is TRBV5-1; weak D call: TRBD2 (7 bases). CDR3 length: 16 amino acids. Germline lookup yields CDR1 SGHRS and CDR2 YFSETQ. Trimming stripped 2 bases from V and 3 bases from J, with 18 bases between. CDR3 protein: CASSFRGASRGYEQYF. CDR3 nucleotides: TGCGCCAGCAGCTTTCGGGGGGCCTCGAGGGGCTACGAGCAGTACTTC.

The chain combines TRBV2 with TRBJ2-1; possibly TRBD2 for D (5 bases). Trimming left V 2 bases short and J 2 bases short, with 10 bases between. The CDR3 spans 15 residues. From germline, CDR1 is SNHLY and CDR2 FYNNEI. The DNA for the CDR3 is TGTGCCAGCAGTGAAAGAGGGAACGCCTACAATGAGCAGTTCTTC. Translated: CASSERGNAYNEQFF.

The V call is TRBV12-3 or TRBV12-4, the J call TRBJ2-1, with D hard to call. This CDR3 is built from 12 residues. V was clipped by 6 bases and J by 5 bases, with 8 bases between them. The CDR3 here is CASRLGNNEQFF. CDR3 DNA: TGTGCCAGCAGGCTGGGGAACAATGAGCAGTTCTTC.

The chain has TRBV19 and TRBJ1-3; the match to TRBD1 covers 7 bases. V shed 5 bases, J shed 6 bases, and the junction held 7 bases outside the gene matches. The CDR3 runs 14 residues. Germline V gene data show CDR1 as LNHDA and CDR2 as SQIVND (reference sequence). The CDR3 DNA follows: TGTGCCAGTAGTCCGGGGGACAGTACAAACACCATATATTTT. It translates to CASSPGDSTNTIYF.

CDR3 nucleotides: TGTGCCAGCAGTTTATCCTACGGGACAGGGGACTATGGCTACACCTTC. Its protein product is CASSLSYGTGDYGYTF. The chain is built from TRBV27 and TRBJ1-2; 10 bases align to TRBD1. Germline V lookup: CDR1 MNHEY, CDR2 SMNVEV (reference sequence). V trimming: 0 bases; J trimming: 3 bases; junction bases outside the gene matches: 4. This CDR3 contains 16 residues.

V is TRBV5-1 and J is TRBJ1-1; maybe TRBD1 (5 bases). Germline CDR1 SGHRS, CDR2 YFSETQ. CDR3 size: 15 residues. Trimming cost V 0 bases and J 0 bases, with 9 bases left between them. In DNA, the CDR3 is TGCGCCAGCAGCTTGGCCCGGACACTGAACACTGAAGCTTTCTTT. It specifies CASSLARTLNTEAFF.

The rearrangement links TRBV25-1 to TRBJ1-1; 9 bases are shared with TRBD1. Trimming took 6 bases from V and 5 from J; bases not matched to a gene: 10. The CDR3 runs to 15 residues. CDR1 and CDR2 from the germline V gene are MGHDK and SYGVNS. In DNA, the CDR3 is TGTGCCAGCAGAAGACAGGGGGTCGCGGTGACTGAAGCTTTCTTT. This gives the protein CASRRQGVAVTEAFF. The whole variable domain, filled in from reference TRBV25-1 and TRBJ1-1, reads EADIYQTPRYLVIGTGKKITLECSQTMGHDKMYWYQQDPGMELHLIHYSYGVNSTEKGDLSSESTVSRIRTEHFPLTLESARPSHTSQYLCASRRQGVAVTEAFFGQGTRLTVV.

V and J are TRBV9 and TRBJ2-5; D not resolved. V was cut by 3 bases and J by 3 bases, with 6 bases left in between. The germline V gene has CDR1 SGDLS and CDR2 YYNGEE. The CDR3 has 12 residues. The CDR3: CASSGIKETQYF. The DNA for the CDR3 is TGTGCCAGCAGCGGGATTAAAGAGACCCAGTACTTC. Looking up the rest from reference TRBV9 and TRBJ2-5 gives the full variable domain: DSGVTQTPKHLITATGQRVTLRCSPRSGDLSVYWYQQSLDQGLQFLIQYYNGEERAKGNILERFSAQQFPDLHSELNLSSLELGDSALYFCASSGIKETQYFGPGTRLLVL.

CDR3 bases: TGCGCCAGCAGCCAACAACCGGGACTAGCGGGGGAGGGCCAGTACTTC. It is translated as CASSQQPGLAGEGQYF. This chain uses TRBV4-1 with TRBJ2-5, with 14 positions matching TRBD2. The germline gives CDR1 MGHRA, CDR2 YSYEKL. CDR3 length: 16 residues. With 2 bases clipped from V and 10 bases from J, the junction kept 9 bases outside the gene matches.

The chain is built from TRBV10-2 and TRBJ1-2; no reliable D call. The V end was cut by 4 bases, the J end by 4 bases, with 7 bases between. Per the germline V gene, CDR1 is WSHSY and CDR2 is SAAADI. The CDR3 has 12 amino acids. DNA for the CDR3: TGCGCCAGCAGTGGGGAGGTCTATGGCTACACCTTC. Amino acids: CASSGEVYGYTF.

The CDR3 here is CASSPGLAGSPLGRETQYF. The CDR3, as DNA: TGTGCCAGCAGCCCAGGACTAGCGGGGAGCCCCCTCGGTCGAGAGACCCAGTACTTC. This chain links TRBV5-6 with TRBJ2-5; 12 positions agree with TRBD2. V was clipped by 4 bases and J by 4 bases; unmatched bases: 17. The CDR3 spans 19 residues. Germline lookup yields CDR1 SGHDT and CDR2 YYEEEE.

The chain recombines TRBV18 with TRBJ1-5, with unresolved D. V lost 6 bases and J lost 0, with 9 bases in between. CDR1 is KGHSH and CDR2 is LQKENI in the germline V gene. CDR3 length equals 14 residues. The CDR3 is CASSRLNSNQPQHF. As DNA, the CDR3 is TGTGCCAGCTCCCGTCTTAATAGCAATCAGCCCCAGCATTTT.

V and J are TRBV11-2 and TRBJ2-7, with TRBD1 matching 8 bases. Looked up from germline, CDR1 is SGHAT and CDR2 is FQNNGV. V was clipped by 5 bases and J by 3 bases; unmatched bases: 12. The CDR3 sequence is 16 residues long. As DNA, the CDR3 is TGTGCCAGCAGCCCAATAACCGGACAGGGTTACTACGAGCAGTACTTC. Its translation: CASSPITGQGYYEQYF.

This clone was counted a few times. The chain uses TRBV5-1 and TRBJ1-1; D remains ambiguous. Trimming pared 4 bases from V and 4 bases from J, leaving 14 bases between. The germline gives CDR1 SGHRS, CDR2 YFSETQ. The CDR3 runs to 14 residues. The CDR3 nucleotides are TGCGCCAGCAGCACGTTGGACCGGGGCACTGAAGCTTTCTTT. This encodes CASSTLDRGTEAFF.

V gene TRBV7-2 combines with J gene TRBJ1-4, with TRBD1 matching 8 bases. Germline V gene lookup returns CDR1 SGHTA and CDR2 FQGNSA. After removal of 5 bases from V and 3 bases from J, the junction contained 5 bases not matched to a gene. The CDR3 has 15 residues. In DNA, the CDR3 is TGTGCCAGCAGCCCGTTGACAGGGGCTAATGAAAAACTGTTTTTT. Residues: CASSPLTGANEKLFF.